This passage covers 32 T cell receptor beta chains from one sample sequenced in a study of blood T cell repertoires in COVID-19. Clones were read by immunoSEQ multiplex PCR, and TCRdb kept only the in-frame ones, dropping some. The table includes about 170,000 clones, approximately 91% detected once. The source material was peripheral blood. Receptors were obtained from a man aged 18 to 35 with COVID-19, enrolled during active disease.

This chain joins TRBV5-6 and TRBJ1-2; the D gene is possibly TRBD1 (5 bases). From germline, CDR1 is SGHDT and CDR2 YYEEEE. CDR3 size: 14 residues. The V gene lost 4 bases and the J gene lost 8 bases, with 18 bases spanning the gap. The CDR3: CASSLRGPQAGYTF. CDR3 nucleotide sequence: TGTGCCAGCAGCCTACGTGGCCCACAGGCAGGCTACACCTTC.

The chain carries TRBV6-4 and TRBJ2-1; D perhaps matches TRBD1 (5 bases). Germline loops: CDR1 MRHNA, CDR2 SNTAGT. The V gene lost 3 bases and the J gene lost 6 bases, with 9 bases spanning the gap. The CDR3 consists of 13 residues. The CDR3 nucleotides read TGTGCCAGCAGTGAGGGGCAGGCCAATGAGCAGTTCTTC. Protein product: CASSEGQANEQFF.

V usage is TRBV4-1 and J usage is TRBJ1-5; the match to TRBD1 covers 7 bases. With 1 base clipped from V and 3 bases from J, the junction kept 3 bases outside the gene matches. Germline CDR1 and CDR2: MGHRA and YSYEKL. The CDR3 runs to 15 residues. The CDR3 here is CASSQVDRNNQPQHF. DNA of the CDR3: TGCGCCAGCAGCCAAGTGGACAGGAACAATCAGCCCCAGCATTTT.

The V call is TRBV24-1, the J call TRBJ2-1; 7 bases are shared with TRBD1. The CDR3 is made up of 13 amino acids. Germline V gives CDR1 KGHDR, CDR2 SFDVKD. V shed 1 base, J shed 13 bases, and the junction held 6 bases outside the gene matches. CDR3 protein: CATSDFLGTEQFF. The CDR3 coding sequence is TGTGCCACCAGTGATTTTTTAGGGACAGAACAGTTCTTC.

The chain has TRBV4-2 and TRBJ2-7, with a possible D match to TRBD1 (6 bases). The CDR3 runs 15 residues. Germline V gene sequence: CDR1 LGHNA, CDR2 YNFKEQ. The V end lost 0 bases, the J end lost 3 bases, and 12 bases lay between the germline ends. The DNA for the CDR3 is TGTGCCAGCAGCCAAGACCGGGACACCGACTACGAGCAGTACTTC. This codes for CASSQDRDTDYEQYF.

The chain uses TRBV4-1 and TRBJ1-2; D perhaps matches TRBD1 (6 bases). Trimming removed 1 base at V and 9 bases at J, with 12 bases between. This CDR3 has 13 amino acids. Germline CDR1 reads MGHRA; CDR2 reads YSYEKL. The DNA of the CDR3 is TGCGCCAGCAGCCAAGGATTAACAGGGAGCTACACCTTC. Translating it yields CASSQGLTGSYTF.

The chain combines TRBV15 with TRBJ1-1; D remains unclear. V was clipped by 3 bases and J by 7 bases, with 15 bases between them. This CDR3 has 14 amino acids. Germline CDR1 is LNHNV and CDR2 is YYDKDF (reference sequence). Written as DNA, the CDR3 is TGTGCCACCAGCAGGGTTGAGGCGGGCATTGAAGCTTTCTTT. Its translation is CATSRVEAGIEAFF.

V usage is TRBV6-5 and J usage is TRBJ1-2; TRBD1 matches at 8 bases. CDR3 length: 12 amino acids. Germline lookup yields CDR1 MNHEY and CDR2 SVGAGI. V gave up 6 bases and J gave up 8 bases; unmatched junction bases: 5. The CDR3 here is CASSYGTGGYTF. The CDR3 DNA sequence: TGTGCCAGCAGCTATGGGACAGGAGGCTACACCTTC.

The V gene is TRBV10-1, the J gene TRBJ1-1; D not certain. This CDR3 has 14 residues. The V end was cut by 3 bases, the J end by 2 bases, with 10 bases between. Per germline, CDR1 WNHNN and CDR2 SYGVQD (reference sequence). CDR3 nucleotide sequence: TGCGCCAGCAGTGAAACAGCTCAAAACACTGAAGCTTTCTTT. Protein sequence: CASSETAQNTEAFF.

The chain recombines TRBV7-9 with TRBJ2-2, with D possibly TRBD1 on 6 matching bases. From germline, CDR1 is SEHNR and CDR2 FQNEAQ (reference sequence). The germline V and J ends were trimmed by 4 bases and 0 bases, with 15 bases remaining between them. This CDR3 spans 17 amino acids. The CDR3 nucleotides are TGTGCCAGCAGCTCTCTTATCGGACAGTCGAACACCGGGGAGCTGTTTTTT. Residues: CASSSLIGQSNTGELFF.

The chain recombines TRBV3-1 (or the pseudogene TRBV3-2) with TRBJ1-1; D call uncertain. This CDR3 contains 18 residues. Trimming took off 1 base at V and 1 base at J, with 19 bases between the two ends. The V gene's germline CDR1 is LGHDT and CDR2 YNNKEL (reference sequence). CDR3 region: CASSQVFFVGERNTEAFF. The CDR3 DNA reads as TGTGCCAGCAGCCAAGTATTTTTCGTTGGGGAGAGGAACACTGAAGCTTTCTTT.

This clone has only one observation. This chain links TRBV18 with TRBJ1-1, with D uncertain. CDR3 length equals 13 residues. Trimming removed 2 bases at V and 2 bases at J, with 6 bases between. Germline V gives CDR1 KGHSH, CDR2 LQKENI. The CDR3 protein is CASSPNRNTEAFF. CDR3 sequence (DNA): TGTGCCAGCTCACCAAACAGAAACACTGAAGCTTTCTTT.

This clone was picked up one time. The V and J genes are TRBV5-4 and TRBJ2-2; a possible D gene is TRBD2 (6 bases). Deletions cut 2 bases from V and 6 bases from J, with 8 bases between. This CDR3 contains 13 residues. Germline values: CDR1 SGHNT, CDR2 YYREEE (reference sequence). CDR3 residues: CASSFGGSGELFF. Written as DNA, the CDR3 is TGTGCCAGCAGCTTTGGGGGGTCCGGGGAGCTGTTTTTT.

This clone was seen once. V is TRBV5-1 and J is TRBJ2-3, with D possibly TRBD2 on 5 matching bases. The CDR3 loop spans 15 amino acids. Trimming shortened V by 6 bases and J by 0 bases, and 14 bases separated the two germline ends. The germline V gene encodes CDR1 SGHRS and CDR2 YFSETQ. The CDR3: CASTSAGVSTDTQYF. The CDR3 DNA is TGCGCCAGCACGTCAGCCGGGGTCAGCACAGATACGCAGTATTTT.

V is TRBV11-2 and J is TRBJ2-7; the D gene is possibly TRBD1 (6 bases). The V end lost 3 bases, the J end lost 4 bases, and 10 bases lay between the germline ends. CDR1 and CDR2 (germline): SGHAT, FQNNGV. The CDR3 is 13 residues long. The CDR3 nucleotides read TGTGCCAGCAGCTTCCGGGACAAATACGAGCAGTACTTC. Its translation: CASSFRDKYEQYF.

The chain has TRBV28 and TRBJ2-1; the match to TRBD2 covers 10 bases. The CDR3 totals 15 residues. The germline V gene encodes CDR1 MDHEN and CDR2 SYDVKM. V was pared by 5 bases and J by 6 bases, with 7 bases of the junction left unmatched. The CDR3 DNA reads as TGTGCCAGCAGTCCCGGGACTAGCGACTCCAATGAGCAGTTCTTC. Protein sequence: CASSPGTSDSNEQFF.

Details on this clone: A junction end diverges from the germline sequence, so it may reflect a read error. CDR3 DNA sequence: TGTGCCAGCAGTTTACAGGCCTGGGGAGGGTATAACTTC. Protein sequence: CASSLQAWGGYNF. The chain carries TRBV27 and TRBJ2-7; 7 nucleotides agree with TRBD2. Germline CDR1 and CDR2: MNHEY and SMNVEV (reference sequence). CDR3 length: 13 amino acids.

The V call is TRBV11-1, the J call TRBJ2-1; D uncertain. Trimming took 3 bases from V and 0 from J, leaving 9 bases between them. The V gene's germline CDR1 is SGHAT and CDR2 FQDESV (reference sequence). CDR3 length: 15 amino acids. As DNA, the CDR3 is TGTGCCAGCAGCTTCGGTGTGAGCTCCTACAATGAGCAGTTCTTC. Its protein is CASSFGVSSYNEQFF.

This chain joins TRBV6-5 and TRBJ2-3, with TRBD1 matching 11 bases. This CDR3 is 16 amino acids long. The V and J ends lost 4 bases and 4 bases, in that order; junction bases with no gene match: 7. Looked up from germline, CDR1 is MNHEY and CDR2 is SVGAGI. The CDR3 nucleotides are TGTGCCAGCAGTTGGACGGGACAGGGGGGATCAGATACGCAGTATTTT. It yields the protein CASSWTGQGGSDTQYF.

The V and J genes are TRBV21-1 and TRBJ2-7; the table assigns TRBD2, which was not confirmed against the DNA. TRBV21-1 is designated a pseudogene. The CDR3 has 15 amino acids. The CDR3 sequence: CASSKGTSGIYEQYF. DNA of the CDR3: TGTGCCAGCAGCAAAGGCACTAGCGGTATCTACGAGCAGTACTTC.

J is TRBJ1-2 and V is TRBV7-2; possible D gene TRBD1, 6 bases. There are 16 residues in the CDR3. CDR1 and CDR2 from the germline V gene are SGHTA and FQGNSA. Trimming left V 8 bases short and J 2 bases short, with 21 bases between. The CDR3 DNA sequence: TGTGCCAGCTCTCTAGAGGGGGGGAGGGGAAACTATGGCTACACCTTC. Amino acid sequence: CASSLEGGRGNYGYTF.

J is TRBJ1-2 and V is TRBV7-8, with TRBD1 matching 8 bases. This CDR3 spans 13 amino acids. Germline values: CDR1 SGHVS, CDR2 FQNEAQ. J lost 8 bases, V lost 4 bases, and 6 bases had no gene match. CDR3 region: CASSSDRVFGYTF. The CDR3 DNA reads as TGTGCCAGCAGCTCGGACAGGGTATTCGGCTACACCTTC.

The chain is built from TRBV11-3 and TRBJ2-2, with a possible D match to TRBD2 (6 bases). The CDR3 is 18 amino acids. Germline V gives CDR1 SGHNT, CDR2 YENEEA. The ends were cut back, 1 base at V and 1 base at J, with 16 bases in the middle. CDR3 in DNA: TGTGCCAGCAGCTTAGGCGACTGGGTAGCGGAGAACACCGGGGAGCTGTTTTTT. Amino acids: CASSLGDWVAENTGELFF.

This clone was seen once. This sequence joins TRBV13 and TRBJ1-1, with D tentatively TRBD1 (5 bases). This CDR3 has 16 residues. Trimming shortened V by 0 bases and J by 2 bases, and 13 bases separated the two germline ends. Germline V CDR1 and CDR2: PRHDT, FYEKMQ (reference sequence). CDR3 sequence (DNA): TGTGCCAGCAGCTTAGGGGACGTGGGACTAAACACTGAAGCTTTCTTT. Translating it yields CASSLGDVGLNTEAFF.

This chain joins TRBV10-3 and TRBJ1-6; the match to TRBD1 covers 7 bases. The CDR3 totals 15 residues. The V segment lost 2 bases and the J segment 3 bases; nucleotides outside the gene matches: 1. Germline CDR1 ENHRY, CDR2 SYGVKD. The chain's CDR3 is CAISERDSYNSPLHF. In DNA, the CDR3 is TGTGCCATCAGTGAGAGGGACAGCTATAATTCACCCCTCCACTTT.

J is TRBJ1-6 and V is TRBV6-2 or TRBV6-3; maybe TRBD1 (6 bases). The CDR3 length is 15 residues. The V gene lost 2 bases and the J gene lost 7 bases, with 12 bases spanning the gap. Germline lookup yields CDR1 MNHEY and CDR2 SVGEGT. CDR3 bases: TGTGCCAGCAGTTACCCAAGACAGGACAATTCACCCCTCCACTTT. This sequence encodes CASSYPRQDNSPLHF.

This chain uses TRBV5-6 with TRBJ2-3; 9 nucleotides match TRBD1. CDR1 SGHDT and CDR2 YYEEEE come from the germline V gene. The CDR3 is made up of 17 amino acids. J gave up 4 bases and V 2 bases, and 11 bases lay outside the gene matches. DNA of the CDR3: TGTGCCAGCAGCTTTCCCTCGGGACAGGGAGCGGCAGATACGCAGTATTTT. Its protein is CASSFPSGQGAADTQYF.

In DNA, the CDR3 is TGTGCCAGCAGCTTAGGGCAGGGGGCGCGGAATGAGCAGTTCTTC. It is translated as CASSLGQGARNEQFF. The genes are TRBV7-2 and TRBJ2-1; TRBD1 matches at 8 bases. Germline V gene data show CDR1 as SGHTA and CDR2 as FQGNSA. CDR3 length: 15 residues. V trimming: 1 base; J trimming: 7 bases; junction bases outside the gene matches: 6.

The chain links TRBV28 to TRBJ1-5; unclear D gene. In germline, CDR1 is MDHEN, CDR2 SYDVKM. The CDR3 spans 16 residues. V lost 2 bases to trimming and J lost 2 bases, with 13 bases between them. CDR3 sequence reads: CASSLGSLGGNQPQHF. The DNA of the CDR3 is TGTGCCAGCAGTTTAGGGTCCCTAGGCGGCAATCAGCCCCAGCATTTT.

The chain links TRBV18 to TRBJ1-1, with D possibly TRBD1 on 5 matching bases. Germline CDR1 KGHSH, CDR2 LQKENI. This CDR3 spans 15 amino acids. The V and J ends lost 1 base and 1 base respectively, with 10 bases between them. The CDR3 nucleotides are TGTGCCAGCTCACCACTCGAAGGGGCGAACACTGAAGCTTTCTTT. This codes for CASSPLEGANTEAFF.

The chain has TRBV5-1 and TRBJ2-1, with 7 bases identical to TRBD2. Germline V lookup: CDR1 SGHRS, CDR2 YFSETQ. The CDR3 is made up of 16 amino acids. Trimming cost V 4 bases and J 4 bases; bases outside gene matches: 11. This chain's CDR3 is CASSPDARGGYNEQFF. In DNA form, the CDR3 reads TGCGCCAGCAGCCCGGACGCCCGCGGGGGATACAATGAGCAGTTCTTC.

Here the CDR3 reads CATSDPGLVNEQFF. CDR3 coding DNA: TGTGCCACCAGTGACCCGGGACTAGTGAATGAGCAGTTCTTC. The chain uses TRBV24-1 and TRBJ2-1; 8 bases align to TRBD2. Per germline, CDR1 KGHDR and CDR2 SFDVKD. Trimming cost V 4 bases and J 7 bases; bases outside gene matches: 5. The CDR3 covers 14 residues.